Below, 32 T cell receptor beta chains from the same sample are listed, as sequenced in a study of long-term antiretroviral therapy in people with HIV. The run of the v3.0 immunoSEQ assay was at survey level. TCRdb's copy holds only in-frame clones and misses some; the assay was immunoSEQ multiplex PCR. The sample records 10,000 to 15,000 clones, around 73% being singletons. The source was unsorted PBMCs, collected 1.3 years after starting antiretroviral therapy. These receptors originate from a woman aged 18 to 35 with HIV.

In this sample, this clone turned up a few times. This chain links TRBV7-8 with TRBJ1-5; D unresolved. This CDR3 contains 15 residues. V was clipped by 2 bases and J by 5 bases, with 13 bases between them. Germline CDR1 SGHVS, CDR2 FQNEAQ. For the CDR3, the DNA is TGTGCCAGCAGCTTATATTACCAGGAGGATCAGCCCCAGCATTTT. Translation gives CASSLYYQEDQPQHF.

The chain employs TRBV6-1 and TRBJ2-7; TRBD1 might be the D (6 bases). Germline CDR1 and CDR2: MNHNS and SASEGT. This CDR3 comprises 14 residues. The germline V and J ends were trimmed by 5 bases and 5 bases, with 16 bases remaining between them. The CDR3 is CASSLPQGLDEQYF. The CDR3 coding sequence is TGTGCCAGCAGTCTACCACAGGGTTTGGACGAGCAGTACTTC.

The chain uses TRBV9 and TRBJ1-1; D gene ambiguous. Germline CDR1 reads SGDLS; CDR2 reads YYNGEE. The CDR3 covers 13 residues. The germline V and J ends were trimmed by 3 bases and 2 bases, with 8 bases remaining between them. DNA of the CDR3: TGTGCCAGCAGCGCCGAATCAAACACTGAAGCTTTCTTT. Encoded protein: CASSAESNTEAFF. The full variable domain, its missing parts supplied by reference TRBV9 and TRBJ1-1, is DSGVTQTPKHLITATGQRVTLRCSPRSGDLSVYWYQQSLDQGLQFLIQYYNGEERAKGNILERFSAQQFPDLHSELNLSSLELGDSALYFCASSAESNTEAFFGQGTRLTVV.

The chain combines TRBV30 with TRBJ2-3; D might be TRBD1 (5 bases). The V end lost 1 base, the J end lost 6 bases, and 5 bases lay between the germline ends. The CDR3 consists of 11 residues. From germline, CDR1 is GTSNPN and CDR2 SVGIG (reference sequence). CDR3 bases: TGTGCCTGGAGTGCAGGGGATACGCAGTATTTT. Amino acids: CAWSAGDTQYF.

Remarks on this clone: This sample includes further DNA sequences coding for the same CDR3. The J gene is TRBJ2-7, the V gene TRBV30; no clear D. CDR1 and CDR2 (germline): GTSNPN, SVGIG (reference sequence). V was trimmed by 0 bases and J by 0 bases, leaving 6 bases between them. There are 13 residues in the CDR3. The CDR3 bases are TGTGCCTGGAGTGTATCTCTCTCCTACGAGCAGTACTTC. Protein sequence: CAWSVSLSYEQYF.

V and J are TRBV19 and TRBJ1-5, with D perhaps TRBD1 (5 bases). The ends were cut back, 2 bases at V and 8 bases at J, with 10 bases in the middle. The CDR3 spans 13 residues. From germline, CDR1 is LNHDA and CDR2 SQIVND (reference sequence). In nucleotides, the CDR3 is TGTGCCAGTAGTATAAAGTGGGGGAAGCCCCAGCATTTT. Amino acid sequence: CASSIKWGKPQHF.

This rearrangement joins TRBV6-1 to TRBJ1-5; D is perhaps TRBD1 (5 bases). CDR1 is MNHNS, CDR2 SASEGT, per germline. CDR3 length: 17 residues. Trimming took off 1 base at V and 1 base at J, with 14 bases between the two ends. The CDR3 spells CASSEGMGDPSNQPQHF. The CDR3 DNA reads TGTGCCAGCAGTGAAGGGATGGGGGACCCGAGCAATCAGCCCCAGCATTTT.

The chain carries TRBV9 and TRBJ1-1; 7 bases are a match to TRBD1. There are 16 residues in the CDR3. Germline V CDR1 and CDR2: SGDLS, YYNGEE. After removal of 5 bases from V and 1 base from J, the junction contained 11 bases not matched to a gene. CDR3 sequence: CASRADAGTANTEAFF. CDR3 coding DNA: TGTGCCAGCAGGGCGGATGCCGGGACAGCGAACACTGAAGCTTTCTTT.

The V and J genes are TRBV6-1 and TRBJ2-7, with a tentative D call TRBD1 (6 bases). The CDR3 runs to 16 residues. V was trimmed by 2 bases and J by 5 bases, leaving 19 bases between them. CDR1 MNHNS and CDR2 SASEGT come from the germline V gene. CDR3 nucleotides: TGTGCCAGCAGTGAACGAAGGGACATCACTTTCCACGAGCAGTACTTC. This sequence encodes CASSERRDITFHEQYF.

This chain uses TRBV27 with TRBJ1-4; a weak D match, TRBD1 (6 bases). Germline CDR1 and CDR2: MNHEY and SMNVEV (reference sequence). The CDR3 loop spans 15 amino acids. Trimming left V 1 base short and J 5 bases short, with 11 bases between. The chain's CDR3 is CASSLYRELNEKLFF. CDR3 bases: TGTGCCAGCAGTTTATACAGGGAGCTAAATGAAAAACTGTTTTTT.

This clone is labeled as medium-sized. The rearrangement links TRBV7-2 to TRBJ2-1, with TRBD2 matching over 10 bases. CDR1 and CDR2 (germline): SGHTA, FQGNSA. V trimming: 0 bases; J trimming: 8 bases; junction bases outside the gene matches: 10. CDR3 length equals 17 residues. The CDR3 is CASSLAPPSGGAYEQFF. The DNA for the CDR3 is TGTGCCAGCAGCTTAGCCCCTCCCAGCGGGGGGGCGTATGAGCAGTTCTTC.

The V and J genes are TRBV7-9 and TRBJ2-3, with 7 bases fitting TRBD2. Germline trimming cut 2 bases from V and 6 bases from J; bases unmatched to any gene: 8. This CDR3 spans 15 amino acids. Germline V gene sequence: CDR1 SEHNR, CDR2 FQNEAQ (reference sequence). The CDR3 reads CASSLRAGVYDTQYF. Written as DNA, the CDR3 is TGTGCCAGCAGCTTAAGGGCGGGAGTGTACGATACGCAGTATTTT.

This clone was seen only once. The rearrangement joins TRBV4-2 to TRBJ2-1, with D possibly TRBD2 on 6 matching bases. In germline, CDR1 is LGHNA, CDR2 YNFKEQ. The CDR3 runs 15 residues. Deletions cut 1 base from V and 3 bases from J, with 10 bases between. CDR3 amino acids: CASSQATGDYNEQFF. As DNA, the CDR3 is TGTGCCAGCAGCCAAGCAACGGGAGACTACAATGAGCAGTTCTTC.

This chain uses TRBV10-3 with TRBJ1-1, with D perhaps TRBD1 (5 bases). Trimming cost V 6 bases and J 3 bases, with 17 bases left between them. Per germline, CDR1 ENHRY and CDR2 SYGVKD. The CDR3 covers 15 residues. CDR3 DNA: TGTGCCATCAGCCGGCCCAACATGGGGGACACTGAAGCTTTCTTT. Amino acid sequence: CAISRPNMGDTEAFF.

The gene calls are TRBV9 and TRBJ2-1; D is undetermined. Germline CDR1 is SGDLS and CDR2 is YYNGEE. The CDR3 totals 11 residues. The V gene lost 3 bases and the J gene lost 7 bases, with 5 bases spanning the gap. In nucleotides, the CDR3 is TGTGCCAGCAGCGCTGGAAATGAGCAGTTCTTC. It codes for CASSAGNEQFF. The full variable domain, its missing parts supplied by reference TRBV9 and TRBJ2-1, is DSGVTQTPKHLITATGQRVTLRCSPRSGDLSVYWYQQSLDQGLQFLIQYYNGEERAKGNILERFSAQQFPDLHSELNLSSLELGDSALYFCASSAGNEQFFGPGTRLTVL.

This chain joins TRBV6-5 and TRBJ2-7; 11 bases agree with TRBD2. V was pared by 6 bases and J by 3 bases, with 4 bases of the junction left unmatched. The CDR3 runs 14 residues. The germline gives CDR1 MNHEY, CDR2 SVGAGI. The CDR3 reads CASSPTSGSYEQYF. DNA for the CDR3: TGTGCCAGCAGCCCCACTAGCGGGAGCTACGAGCAGTACTTC.

CDR3 DNA sequence: TGTGCCAGCAGCTTTATGGACTACCAAGAGACCCAGTACTTC. This codes for CASSFMDYQETQYF. The V gene is TRBV7-9, the J gene TRBJ2-5; D is perhaps TRBD2 (5 bases). V shed 3 bases and J shed 0 bases, with 8 bases lying between them. The length of the CDR3 is 14 residues. The V gene's germline CDR1 is SEHNR and CDR2 FQNEAQ (reference sequence).

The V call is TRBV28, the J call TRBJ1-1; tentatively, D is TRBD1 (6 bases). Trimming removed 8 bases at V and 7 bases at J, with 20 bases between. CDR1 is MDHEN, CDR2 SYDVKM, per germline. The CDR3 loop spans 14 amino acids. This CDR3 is CASPGAGEGGEAFF. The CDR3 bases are TGTGCCAGCCCTGGGGCGGGGGAGGGGGGTGAAGCTTTCTTT.

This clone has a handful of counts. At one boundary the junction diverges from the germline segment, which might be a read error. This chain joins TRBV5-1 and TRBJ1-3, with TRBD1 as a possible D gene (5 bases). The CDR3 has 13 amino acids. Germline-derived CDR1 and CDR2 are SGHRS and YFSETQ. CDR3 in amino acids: CASGLDTGNTIYF. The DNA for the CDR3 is TGCGCCAGCGGCTTGGACACCGGAAACACCATATATTTT.

The CDR3 region is CASSRPPSLAGAYNEQFF. CDR3 DNA: TGTGCCAGCAGCAGGCCGCCTAGTCTAGCGGGGGCCTACAATGAGCAGTTCTTC. V and J are TRBV5-8 and TRBJ2-1, with TRBD2 identical over 10 bases. This CDR3 region has 18 residues. The V and J ends lost 4 bases and 2 bases, in that order; junction bases with no gene match: 12. Germline V gives CDR1 SGHTS, CDR2 YDEGEE.

The CDR3 sequence is CAISESRGRTDTQYF. As DNA, the CDR3 is TGTGCCATCAGTGAGTCTCGCGGCCGCACAGATACGCAGTATTTT. The V gene is TRBV10-3, the J gene TRBJ2-3, with no clear D. The germline CDR1 and CDR2 sequences are ENHRY and SYGVKD. Trimming left V 0 bases short and J 1 base short, with 8 bases between. The CDR3 extends over 15 amino acids.

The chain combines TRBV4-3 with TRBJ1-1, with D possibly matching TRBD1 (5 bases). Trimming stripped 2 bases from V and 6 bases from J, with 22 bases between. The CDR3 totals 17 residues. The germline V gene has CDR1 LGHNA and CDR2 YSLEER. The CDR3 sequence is CASSQLEFPGLLAEAFF. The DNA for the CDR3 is TGCGCCAGCAGCCAACTGGAGTTCCCGGGACTGTTAGCTGAAGCTTTCTTT.

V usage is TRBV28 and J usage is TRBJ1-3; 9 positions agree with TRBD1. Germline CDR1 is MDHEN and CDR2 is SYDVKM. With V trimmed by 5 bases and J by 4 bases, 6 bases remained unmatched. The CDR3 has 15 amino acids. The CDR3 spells CASSAAGTGGNTIYF. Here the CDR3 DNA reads TGTGCCAGCAGTGCGGCCGGGACAGGGGGAAACACCATATATTTT.

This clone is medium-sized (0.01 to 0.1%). For the CDR3, the DNA is TGTGCCAGCAGCTTCCAAGAGACCCAGTACTTC. Its translation is CASSFQETQYF. The chain recombines TRBV7-9 with TRBJ2-5; D is uncertain. Germline V gene sequence: CDR1 SEHNR, CDR2 FQNEAQ (reference sequence). Trimming removed 3 bases from V and 1 base from J, with 0 bases in between. This CDR3 region has 11 residues.

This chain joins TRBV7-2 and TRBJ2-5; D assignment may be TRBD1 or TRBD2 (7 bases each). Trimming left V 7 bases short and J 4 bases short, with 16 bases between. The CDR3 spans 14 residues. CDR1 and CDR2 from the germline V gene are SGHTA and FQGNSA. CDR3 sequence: CASIRGGLGETQYF. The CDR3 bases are TGTGCCAGCATCAGGGGGGGCCTAGGAGAGACCCAGTACTTC.

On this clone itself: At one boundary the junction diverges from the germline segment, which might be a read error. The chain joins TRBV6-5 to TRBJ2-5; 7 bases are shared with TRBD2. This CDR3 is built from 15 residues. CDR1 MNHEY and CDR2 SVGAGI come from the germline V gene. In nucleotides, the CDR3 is TGTGCCGGCAGTCCACGGGGGGATAGCGAGGAGACCCAGTACTTC. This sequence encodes CAGSPRGDSEETQYF.

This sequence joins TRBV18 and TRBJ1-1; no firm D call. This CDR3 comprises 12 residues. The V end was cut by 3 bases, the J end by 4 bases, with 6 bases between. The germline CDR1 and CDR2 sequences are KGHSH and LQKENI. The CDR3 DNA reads TGTGCCAGCTCACCGACGGTCACTGAAGCTTTCTTT. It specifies CASSPTVTEAFF.

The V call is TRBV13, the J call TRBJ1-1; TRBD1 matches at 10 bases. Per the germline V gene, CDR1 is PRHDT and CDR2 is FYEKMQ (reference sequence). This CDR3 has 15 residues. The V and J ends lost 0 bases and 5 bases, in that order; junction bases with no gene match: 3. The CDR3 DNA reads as TGTGCCAGCAGCTTAGGGGACAGGGGGAGAACTGAAGCTTTCTTT. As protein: CASSLGDRGRTEAFF.

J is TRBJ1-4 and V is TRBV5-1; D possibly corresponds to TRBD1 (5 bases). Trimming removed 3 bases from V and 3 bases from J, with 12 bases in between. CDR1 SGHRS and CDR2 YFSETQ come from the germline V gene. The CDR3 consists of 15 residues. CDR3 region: CASSSTGSANEKLFF. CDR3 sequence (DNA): TGCGCCAGCAGCTCTACAGGTTCGGCTAATGAAAAACTGTTTTTT.

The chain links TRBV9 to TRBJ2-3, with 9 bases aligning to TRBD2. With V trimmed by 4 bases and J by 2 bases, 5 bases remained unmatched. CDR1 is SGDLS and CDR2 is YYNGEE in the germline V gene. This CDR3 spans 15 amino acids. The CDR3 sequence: CASSPVAGATDTQYF. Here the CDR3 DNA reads TGTGCCAGCAGCCCAGTAGCGGGGGCCACAGATACGCAGTATTTT.

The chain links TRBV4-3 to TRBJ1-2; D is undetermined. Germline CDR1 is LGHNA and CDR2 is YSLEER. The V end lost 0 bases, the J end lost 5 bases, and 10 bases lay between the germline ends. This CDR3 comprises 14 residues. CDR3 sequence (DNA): TGCGCCAGCAGCCAAGATCCCGTCGGATATGGCTACACCTTC. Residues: CASSQDPVGYGYTF.

The CDR3 sequence: CASSVGGQGIMNTEAFF. The CDR3 DNA follows: TGTGCCAGCAGCGTAGGAGGGCAGGGTATTATGAACACTGAAGCTTTCTTT. The chain couples TRBV9 to TRBJ1-1, with D possibly matching TRBD1 (5 bases). V was shortened by 0 bases and J by 0 bases, with 15 bases between the two germline ends. The CDR3 contains 17 residues. The germline CDR1 and CDR2 sequences are SGDLS and YYNGEE.